This is a list of T cell receptor beta chains from one sample in a study of CD4 T cells in relation to SARS-CoV-2 and coronaviruses. These TCRs are of unknown antigen specificity. Produced via immunoSEQ multiplex PCR; TCRdb's table is partial and in-frame only. The table records 30,000 to 45,000 clones, about 86% of them present only once. The sequencing sample was made of naive CD4+ T cells from PBMCs, cultured in vitro. The receptors stem from an adult with COVID-19. CDR3s include the opening cysteine and the closing phenylalanine or tryptophan. A D gene is named only where the DNA matches it firmly. Some rows have no size entry. The others give once, few or many, or a class for an expanded clone.

>TRBJ2-7|TRBV19|TRBD2|.
CASSTGTSGSSTYEQYF
TGTGCCAGTAGTACCGGGACTAGCGGGAGCTCAACGTACGAGCAGTACTTC
>TRBJ2-3|TRBV5-1|.|once
CASSLTNTDTQYF
TGCGCCAGCAGCTTGACTAACACAGATACGCAGTATTTT
>TRBJ2-5|TRBV11-3|TRBD1|.
CARTSGTGSLETQYF
TGTGCCAGAACCTCCGGGACAGGTTCGTTGGAGACCCAGTACTTC
>TRBJ1-4|TRBV3-1/TRBV3-2|.|.
CASSQRGGWEKLFF
TGTGCCAGCAGCCAACGAGGGGGATGGGAAAAACTGTTTTTT
>TRBJ2-1|TRBV27|TRBD2|few
CASSGLAGYDEQFF
TGTGCCAGCAGTGGACTAGCGGGATACGATGAGCAGTTCTTC
>TRBJ1-1|TRBV10-3|.|few
CAISAYGEDTEAFF
TGTGCCATCAGTGCTTATGGGGAGGACACTGAAGCTTTCTTT
>TRBJ2-1|TRBV11-2|TRBD2|.
CASSFRLAGVKSPQFF
TGTGCCAGCAGCTTTCGGCTAGCGGGAGTTAAGTCGCCGCAGTTCTTC
>TRBJ1-2|TRBV7-9|.|.
CASSWDRGARDGYTF
TGTGCCAGCAGTTGGGACCGGGGGGCGCGTGATGGCTACACCTTC
>TRBJ2-7|TRBV29-1|TRBD2|.
CSARASGSSAGEQYF
TGCAGCGCCCGCGCTAGCGGGAGTTCCGCAGGCGAGCAGTACTTC
>TRBJ2-2|TRBV18|.|.
CASSELRSANTGELFF
TGTGCCAGCTCCGAACTCAGGAGCGCGAACACCGGGGAGCTGTTTTTT
>TRBJ1-1|TRBV6-6|.|few
CASNKPGAGDTEAFF
TGTGCCAGCAATAAACCGGGAGCTGGGGACACTGAAGCTTTCTTT
>TRBJ2-7|TRBV7-2|.|.
CASSLAYYEQYF
TGTGCCAGCAGCTTAGCTTACTACGAGCAGTACTTC
>TRBJ1-6|TRBV5-1|.|few
CASTSDSSYNSPLHF
TGCGCCAGCACCTCGGACAGCTCCTATAATTCACCCCTCCACTTT
>TRBJ2-4|TRBV9|TRBD1|.
CASSVGQGAGKNIQYF
TGTGCCAGCAGCGTAGGACAGGGGGCCGGCAAAAACATTCAGTACTTC
>TRBJ1-1|TRBV5-1|.|few
CASSLNTGGTEAFF
TGCGCCAGCAGCTTGAACACCGGGGGGACTGAAGCTTTCTTT
>TRBJ1-1|TRBV19|.|few
CASLDRSNTEAFF
TGTGCCAGCCTCGACAGATCCAACACTGAAGCTTTCTTT
>TRBJ2-2|TRBV7-9|.|once
CASRDSAETGELFF
TGTGCCAGCAGAGACAGCGCCGAGACCGGGGAGCTGTTTTTT
>TRBJ2-2|TRBV9|TRBD2|.
CASSAGGGSRTGELFF
TGTGCCAGCAGCGCCGGGGGGGGGAGTCGAACCGGGGAGCTGTTTTTT
>TRBJ2-3|TRBV9|.|.
CASSVDSTSTDTQYF
TGTGCCAGCAGCGTGGACAGTACTAGCACAGATACGCAGTATTTT
>TRBJ1-5|TRBV9|.|few
CASSVGPNQPQHF
TGTGCCAGCAGCGTAGGACCCAATCAGCCCCAGCATTTT
>TRBJ1-1|TRBV30|.|.
CAWIAPVNTEAFF
TGTGCCTGGATTGCTCCGGTGAACACTGAAGCTTTCTTT
>TRBJ2-3|TRBV24-1|.|.
CATSGPVPTDTQYF
TGTGCCACCAGTGGCCCAGTGCCCACAGATACGCAGTATTTT
>TRBJ2-2|TRBV28|.|.
CASLGELVAGELFF
TGTGCCAGTTTGGGAGAATTAGTGGCCGGGGAGCTGTTTTTT
>TRBJ2-1|TRBV12-5|TRBD2|once
CASGLGLAGSYNEQFF
TGTGCTAGTGGTTTGGGACTAGCGGGCTCCTACAATGAGCAGTTCTTC